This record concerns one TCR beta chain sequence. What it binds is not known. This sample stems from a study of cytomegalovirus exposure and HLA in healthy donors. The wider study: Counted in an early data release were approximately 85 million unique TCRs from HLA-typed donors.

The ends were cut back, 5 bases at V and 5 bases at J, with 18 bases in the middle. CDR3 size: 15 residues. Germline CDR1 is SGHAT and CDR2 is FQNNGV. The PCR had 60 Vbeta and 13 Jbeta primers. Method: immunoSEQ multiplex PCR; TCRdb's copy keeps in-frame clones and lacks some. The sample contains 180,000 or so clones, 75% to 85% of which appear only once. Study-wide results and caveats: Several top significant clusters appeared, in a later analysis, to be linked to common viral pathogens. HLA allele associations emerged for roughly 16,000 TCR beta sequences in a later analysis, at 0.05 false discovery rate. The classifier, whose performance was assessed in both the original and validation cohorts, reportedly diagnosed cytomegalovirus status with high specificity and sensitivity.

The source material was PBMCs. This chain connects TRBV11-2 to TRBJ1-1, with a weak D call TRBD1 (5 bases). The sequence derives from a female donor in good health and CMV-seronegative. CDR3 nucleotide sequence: TGTGCCAGCAGCCTTGCTGGGGCTTTGGATACTGAAGCTTTCTTT. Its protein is CASSLAGALDTEAFF.